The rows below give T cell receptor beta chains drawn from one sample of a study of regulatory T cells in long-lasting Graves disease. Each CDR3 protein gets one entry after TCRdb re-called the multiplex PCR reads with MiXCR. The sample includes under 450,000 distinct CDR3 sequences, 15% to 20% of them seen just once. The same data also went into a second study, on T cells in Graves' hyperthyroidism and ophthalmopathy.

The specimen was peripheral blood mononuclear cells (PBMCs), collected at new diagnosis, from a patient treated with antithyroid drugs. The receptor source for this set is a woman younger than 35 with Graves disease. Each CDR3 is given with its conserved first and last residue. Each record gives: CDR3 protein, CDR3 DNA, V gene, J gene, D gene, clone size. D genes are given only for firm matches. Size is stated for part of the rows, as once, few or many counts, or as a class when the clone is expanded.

CDR3 protein: CASGGQVSGNTIYF
CDR3 DNA: TGTGCCAGCGGGGGCCAGGTCTCTGGAAACACCATATATTTT
V gene: TRBV2
J gene: TRBJ1-3
D gene: .
clone size: many

CDR3 protein: CASSLARGASYEQYF
CDR3 DNA: TGTGCCAGCAGCTTGGCTCGGGGGGCTTCCTACGAGCAGTACTTC
V gene: TRBV7-3
J gene: TRBJ2-7
D gene: .
clone size: many

CDR3 protein: CATTPGQGATDTQYF
CDR3 DNA: TGTGCCACCACCCCGGGACAGGGGGCGACGGATACGCAGTATTTT
V gene: TRBV24-1
J gene: TRBJ2-3
D gene: TRBD1
clone size: many

CDR3 protein: CASSLGDGSLEKLFF
CDR3 DNA: TGTGCCAGCAGTTTAGGGGACGGAAGCCTAGAAAAACTGTTTTTT
V gene: TRBV27
J gene: TRBJ1-4
D gene: .
clone size: few

CDR3 protein: CASSAYGSGTNYGYTF
CDR3 DNA: TGCGCCAGCAGCGCCTATGGTTCAGGGACCAACTATGGCTACACCTTC
V gene: TRBV5-1
J gene: TRBJ1-2
D gene: .
clone size: .

CDR3 protein: CASSESGLAGVTGELFF
CDR3 DNA: TGTGCCAGCAGTGAATCAGGACTAGCGGGGGTGACCGGGGAGCTGTTTTTT
V gene: TRBV6-2/TRBV6-3
J gene: TRBJ2-2
D gene: TRBD2
clone size: few

CDR3 protein: CASEPPGARETQYF
CDR3 DNA: TGTGCCAGCGAGCCGCCAGGGGCGAGGGAGACCCAGTACTTC
V gene: TRBV2
J gene: TRBJ2-5
D gene: .
clone size: many

CDR3 protein: CASSRLGQEPTYEQYF
CDR3 DNA: TGTGCCAGCAGCCGACTCGGACAGGAACCAACCTACGAGCAGTACTTC
V gene: TRBV28
J gene: TRBJ2-7
D gene: TRBD1
clone size: many

CDR3 protein: CASRADTQYF
CDR3 DNA: TGCGCCAGCAGAGCAGATACGCAGTATTTT
V gene: TRBV10-2
J gene: TRBJ2-3
D gene: .
clone size: few

CDR3 protein: CASSPIQGPLNYTF
CDR3 DNA: TGTGCCAGCTCACCAATACAGGGGCCGCTAAACTACACCTTC
V gene: TRBV18
J gene: TRBJ1-2
D gene: TRBD1
clone size: medium-sized

CDR3 protein: CASSDGAGELFF
CDR3 DNA: TGTGCCAGCAGTGATGGGGCGGGGGAGCTGTTTTTT
V gene: TRBV6-1
J gene: TRBJ2-2
D gene: .
clone size: .

CDR3 protein: CSVSGGARDTQYF
CDR3 DNA: TGCAGCGTTAGCGGGGGGGCCAGAGATACGCAGTATTTT
V gene: TRBV29-1
J gene: TRBJ2-3
D gene: TRBD2
clone size: few

CDR3 protein: CASLGQYSNQPQHF
CDR3 DNA: TGTGCCAGCCTGGGACAGTATAGCAATCAGCCCCAGCATTTT
V gene: TRBV2
J gene: TRBJ1-5
D gene: TRBD1
clone size: many

CDR3 protein: CASSSWTSGLAGNNEQFF
CDR3 DNA: TGTGCCAGCAGCTCCTGGACCTCGGGACTAGCGGGAAACAATGAGCAGTTCTTC
V gene: TRBV11-2
J gene: TRBJ2-1
D gene: TRBD2
clone size: many

CDR3 protein: CASSVVGSGRETQYF
CDR3 DNA: TGTGCCAGCAGCGTAGTTGGTAGCGGGCGGGAGACCCAGTACTTC
V gene: TRBV9
J gene: TRBJ2-5
D gene: TRBD2
clone size: few

CDR3 protein: CASIQDEQYF
CDR3 DNA: TGTGCCAGCATCCAGGACGAGCAGTACTTC
V gene: TRBV6-1
J gene: TRBJ2-7
D gene: .
clone size: many

CDR3 protein: CASSFRGLGDEQYF
CDR3 DNA: TGTGCCAGCAGCTTCCGGGGCTTGGGCGACGAGCAGTACTTC
V gene: TRBV11-2
J gene: TRBJ2-7
D gene: .
clone size: many

CDR3 protein: CASSVAVTDANTGELFF
CDR3 DNA: TGTGCCAGCAGCGTAGCTGTGACGGACGCGAACACCGGGGAGCTGTTTTTT
V gene: TRBV9
J gene: TRBJ2-2
D gene: .
clone size: few

CDR3 protein: CASSEGSAIGETQYF
CDR3 DNA: TGTGCCAGCAGTGAAGGATCGGCAATTGGAGAGACCCAGTACTTC
V gene: TRBV6-1
J gene: TRBJ2-5
D gene: .
clone size: many

CDR3 protein: CASSLAGSTMKQFF
CDR3 DNA: TGTGCCAGCAGCTTAGCGGGGAGTACAATGAAGCAGTTCTTC
V gene: TRBV7-9
J gene: TRBJ2-1
D gene: .
clone size: many

CDR3 protein: CASSHPGGHEQFF
CDR3 DNA: TGTGCCAGCTCACATCCCGGGGGCCATGAGCAGTTCTTC
V gene: TRBV18
J gene: TRBJ2-1
D gene: .
clone size: few

CDR3 protein: CASSPRRTGHPEAFF
CDR3 DNA: TGTGCCAGTAGTCCACGGAGGACAGGTCATCCTGAAGCTTTCTTT
V gene: TRBV19
J gene: TRBJ1-1
D gene: TRBD1
clone size: many

CDR3 protein: CSAPGQGSSYNEQFF
CDR3 DNA: TGCAGTGCACCAGGACAGGGAAGCTCCTACAATGAGCAGTTCTTC
V gene: TRBV20-1
J gene: TRBJ2-1
D gene: TRBD1
clone size: many

CDR3 protein: CAWTSNSNQPQHF
CDR3 DNA: TGTGCCTGGACCAGTAATAGCAATCAGCCCCAGCATTTT
V gene: TRBV30
J gene: TRBJ1-5
D gene: .
clone size: many

CDR3 protein: CASGQQGRPYNEQFF
CDR3 DNA: TGTGCTAGTGGACAGCAGGGGAGGCCCTACAATGAGCAGTTCTTC
V gene: TRBV12-5
J gene: TRBJ2-1
D gene: .
clone size: many

CDR3 protein: CASSLSRVENIQYF
CDR3 DNA: TGTGCCAGCAGCTTATCAAGGGTGGAGAACATTCAGTACTTC
V gene: TRBV7-9
J gene: TRBJ2-4
D gene: .
clone size: few

CDR3 protein: CASTIDRGVNNSPLHF
CDR3 DNA: TGTGCCAGCACTATCGACAGGGGAGTAAATAATTCACCCCTCCACTTT
V gene: TRBV2
J gene: TRBJ1-6
D gene: TRBD1
clone size: .